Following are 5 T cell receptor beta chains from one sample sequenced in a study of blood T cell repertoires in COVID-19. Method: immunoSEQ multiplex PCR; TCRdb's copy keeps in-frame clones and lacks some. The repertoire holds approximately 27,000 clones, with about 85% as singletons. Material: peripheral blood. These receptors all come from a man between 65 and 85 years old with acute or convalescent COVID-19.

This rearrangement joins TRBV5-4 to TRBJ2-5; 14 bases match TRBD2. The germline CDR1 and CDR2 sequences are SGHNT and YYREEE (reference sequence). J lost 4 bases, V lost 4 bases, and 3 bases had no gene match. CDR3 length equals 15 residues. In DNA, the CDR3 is TGTGCCAGCAGCCCGGGGACTAGCGGGAGAGAGACCCAGTACTTC. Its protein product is CASSPGTSGRETQYF.

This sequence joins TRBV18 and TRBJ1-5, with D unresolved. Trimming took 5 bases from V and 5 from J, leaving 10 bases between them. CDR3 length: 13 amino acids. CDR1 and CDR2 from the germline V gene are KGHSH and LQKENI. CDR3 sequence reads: CASSISVDQPQHF. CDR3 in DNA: TGTGCCAGCTCAATTTCGGTAGATCAGCCCCAGCATTTT.

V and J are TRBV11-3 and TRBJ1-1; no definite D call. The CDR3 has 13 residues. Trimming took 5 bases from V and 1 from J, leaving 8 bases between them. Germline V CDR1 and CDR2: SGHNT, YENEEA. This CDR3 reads CASSITENTEAFF. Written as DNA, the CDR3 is TGTGCCAGCAGCATAACAGAGAACACTGAAGCTTTCTTT.

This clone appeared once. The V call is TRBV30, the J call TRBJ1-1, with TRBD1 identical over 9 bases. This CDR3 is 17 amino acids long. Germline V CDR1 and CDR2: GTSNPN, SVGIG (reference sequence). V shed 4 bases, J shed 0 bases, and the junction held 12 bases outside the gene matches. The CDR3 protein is CAWNSGQGAHMNTEAFF. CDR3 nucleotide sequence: TGTGCCTGGAATTCGGGACAGGGCGCCCACATGAACACTGAAGCTTTCTTT.

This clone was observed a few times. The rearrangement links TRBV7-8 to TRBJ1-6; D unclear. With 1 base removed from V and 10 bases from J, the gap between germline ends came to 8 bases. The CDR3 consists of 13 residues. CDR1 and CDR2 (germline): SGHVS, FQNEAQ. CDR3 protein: CASSLGSGSPLHF. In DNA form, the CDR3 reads TGTGCCAGCAGCTTAGGAAGCGGATCACCCCTCCACTTT.